One sample yielded the 4 T cell receptor beta chains listed below, sequenced in a study of OX40 agonist ivuxolimab in advanced cancers. This table comes from immunoSEQ multiplex PCR, and its TCRdb copy is limited to in-frame clones, with some not included. The data contain 100,000 to 150,000 clones, approximately 90% of them seen just once; the ten biggest clones take up around 0.99%. The source was CD4+ or CD8+ T cells sorted from blood, collected in a trial of the OX40 agonist ivuxolimab. The receptor set was obtained from an adult with an advanced solid tumor such as melanoma, head and neck, liver or kidney cancer.

V and J are TRBV28 and TRBJ2-7; 7 bases are shared with TRBD2. Germline V gene lookup returns CDR1 MDHEN and CDR2 SYDVKM. V was pared by 5 bases and J by 0 bases, with 10 bases of the junction left unmatched. The CDR3 consists of 16 residues. CDR3 bases: TGTGCCAGCAGTAGTCCCCCTAGCGGATCCTCCTACGAGCAGTACTTC. Translated, it gives CASSSPPSGSSYEQYF.

J is TRBJ1-1 and V is TRBV7-3, with 11 bases aligning to TRBD1. The CDR3 length is 14 residues. The V gene's germline CDR1 is SGHTA and CDR2 FQGTGA. The V gene end was trimmed by 5 bases and the J gene end by 10 bases; junction bases not matched to a gene: 9. CDR3 amino acids: CASSKTGQGDSAFF. The CDR3 nucleotides read TGTGCCAGCAGCAAGACGGGACAGGGGGATTCAGCTTTCTTT.

The gene calls are TRBV6-5 and TRBJ1-1, with TRBD1 matching over 8 bases. Trimming took 5 bases from V and 5 from J; bases not matched to a gene: 7. CDR1 is MNHEY and CDR2 is SVGAGI in the germline V gene. The CDR3 spans 14 residues. DNA for the CDR3: TGTGCCAGCAGTACGACGGACAGGGTGACTGAAGCTTTCTTT. Amino acids: CASSTTDRVTEAFF.

This chain connects TRBV28 to TRBJ2-5; tentative D call: TRBD2 (5 bases). The CDR3 sequence is 14 residues long. Germline-derived CDR1 and CDR2 are MDHEN and SYDVKM. V was pared by 3 bases and J by 5 bases, with 13 bases between. CDR3 in amino acids: CASSFTRPEETQYF. CDR3 DNA: TGTGCCAGCAGTTTCACTAGACCTGAGGAGACCCAGTACTTC.